This TCR beta chain was retrieved from a study of beta chain features in type 1 diabetes. Study-wide background: Similarity in age, gender and cell yields was seen between patients and healthy donors. Study-level findings and limits: Among type 1 diabetes patients, VDJ junctions had fewer insertions and more deletions. When Type 1 diabetes patients were examined, their TCRB CDR3s proved moderately but significantly shorter in all four CD4+ subsets.

This clone was seen only a few times. The antigen is not known. Using CD45RO/CCR7/CD25/CD127/CD95/CD27, CD4+ naive, central memory, regulatory and stem cell-like memory cells were sorted. V shed 6 bases and J 1 base; nucleotides not matched to a gene: 4. Looked up from germline, CDR1 is SNHLY and CDR2 is FYNNEI. The CDR3 is 14 amino acids. The isolated RNA, all of it, was reverse transcribed, so expressed TCRB transcripts were what got sequenced. Some clones are missing from TCRdb's copy, which holds only in-frame ones; the method was immunoSEQ multiplex PCR. The repertoire holds roughly 400,000 clones, with about 15% as singletons.

V is TRBV2 and J is TRBJ1-1; 8 nucleotides agree with TRBD1. This receptor was taken from a woman between 18 and 30 years old in good health. Sequenced sample: naive CD4+ T cells from blood. CDR3 sequence reads: CASRADRANTEAFF. CDR3 coding DNA: TGTGCCAGCAGGGCGGACAGGGCGAACACTGAAGCTTTCTTT.